This TCR beta chain was captured by sequencing in a study of somatic mutations in cytotoxic T cells in rheumatoid arthritis. Study as a whole: Flow cytometric sorting isolated some V beta antibody-stained T-cell populations at nearly 100% purity, and among them were V beta1+ cells that underwent TCRB sequencing. General study results and limits: Unknown were the antigen targets of the expanded CD8+ clones. The modest underrepresentation of TRBV07 observed in rheumatoid arthritis patients was not subjected to multiple-comparison adjustment.

Clones were read by immunoSEQ multiplex PCR, and TCRdb kept only the in-frame ones, dropping some. This sample has about 18,000 clones; roughly 87% occur once, and the top ten carry roughly 10%. There are 15 residues in the CDR3. The germline CDR1 and CDR2 sequences are LGHNA and YSLEER. J lost 5 bases, V lost 1 base, and 7 bases had no gene match. As to this clone: Its antigen is still unknown.

This sequence originates from an adult with rheumatoid arthritis. The chain employs TRBV4-3 and TRBJ1-1, with TRBD1 matching over 7 bases. Sequences were obtained from CD8+ T cells sorted from blood. The CDR3 DNA reads TGCGCCAGCAGCCAAGTCAGCAGGGGGGGGACTGAAGCTTTCTTT. This encodes CASSQVSRGGTEAFF.